Listed below are T cell receptor beta chains from one sample, sequenced in a study of patients and donors after allogeneic stem cell transplantation. TCRdb re-called the RT-PCR reads with MiXCR, one entry per CDR3 protein. The sample lists more than 75,000 distinct CDR3 sequences; 4% to 5% were seen once. Sequencing input: blood, either unsorted or a sorted T cell fraction (not recorded which). Every receptor here comes from a human donor who was either an allogeneic HSCT recipient or a stem cell or donor lymphocyte infusion donor (not recorded which). It is not recorded whose cells these are; they may come from a transplant donor. The CDR3 runs from the conserved cysteine through the conserved F or W. A clone size is listed for some rows: how often the clone was seen (once, few, many), or a class if it is expanded.

j_call clone_size v_call cdr3_aa
TRBJ2-2 many TRBV24-1 CATSDSGPNTGELFF
TRBJ1-3 many TRBV13 CASGNTIYF
TRBJ2-3 medium-sized TRBV5-1 CASSFMGGSADTQYF
TRBJ2-7 many TRBV28 CASTPGQKIYEQYF
TRBJ1-2 . TRBV20-1 CSARDQQGQTNYGYTF
TRBJ2-7 . TRBV12-2 CASRHPGVVTFSTYEQYF
TRBJ2-7 few TRBV3-1 CASSQASGYYEQYF
TRBJ2-1 . TRBV20-1 CSAVWGAQFF
TRBJ2-1 few TRBV12-3/TRBV12-4 CAGKKGASGAGDNEQFF
TRBJ2-7 many TRBV28 CASSPTSDPNEQYF
TRBJ2-1 . TRBV2 CASSYTGDEQFF
TRBJ2-1 few TRBV5-1 CASSLAMTGSFYNEQFF
TRBJ2-1 many TRBV19 CASSTTRGGLAGEHEQFF
TRBJ1-5 many TRBV6-5 CASSYSVGNQPQHF
TRBJ2-7 . TRBV19 CASSISGTSGLKQYF
TRBJ1-2 many TRBV9 CASSVGPASYGYTF
TRBJ2-5 few TRBV15 CATSSVGGETQYF
TRBJ2-1 . TRBV6-2/TRBV6-3 CASSYVRGPRLAVYNEQFF
TRBJ2-1 many TRBV5-1 CASSLDHRREWSNEQFF
TRBJ1-4 many TRBV5-1 CASSFSGSEGEKLFF
TRBJ1-1 many TRBV9 CASSVEQLSTEAFF
TRBJ1-5 . TRBV6-2/TRBV6-3 CASSYAGPGQPQHF
TRBJ1-5 many TRBV5-1 CASSLAGTPNQPQHF
TRBJ2-1 few TRBV25-1 CASSESPAVNEQFF
TRBJ2-2 many TRBV21-1 CASSKIRLAGAIGELFF
TRBJ2-3 . TRBV28 CASSFVAGVPSTDTQYF
TRBJ1-1 many TRBV5-1 CASRPPQGGGTEAFF
TRBJ2-5 many TRBV7-9 CASSTYPGPNGETQYF
TRBJ1-6 few TRBV12-5 CASGSGDVLDSPLHF
TRBJ1-1 many TRBV28 CASSLTTSVPEAFF
TRBJ1-1 many TRBV27 CASWYRSGSGTEAFF
TRBJ1-5 many TRBV5-1 CASSVQGGGDQPQHF
TRBJ2-5 few TRBV5-1 CASSPGTSGKGILETQYF
TRBJ2-1 few TRBV20-1 CSARDGGDSRNEQFF
TRBJ2-5 many TRBV20-1 CSARYWGETWREYF
TRBJ2-1 many TRBV12-3/TRBV12-4 CASSPPSLGPYTEQFF
TRBJ2-5 many TRBV25-1 CASSESPSTQYF
TRBJ1-2 few TRBV6-5 CASSYNSGGYTF
TRBJ1-1 many TRBV15 CATSRGYRGRDTEAFF
TRBJ1-1 few TRBV20-1 CSAARTGGVTEAFF
TRBJ1-1 . TRBV4-2 CASSQGSAQGVGAFF
TRBJ2-1 . TRBV5-6 CASSLYGLAAANEQFF
TRBJ1-4 many TRBV6-1 CASSPLTVRGEKLFF
TRBJ1-5 many TRBV20-1 CSASEATLSNQPQHF
TRBJ2-7 many TRBV20-1 CSARPLAGDPYEQYF
TRBJ1-2 many TRBV7-9 CASSLTGDGYTF
TRBJ1-1 . TRBV7-2 CASNSENTEAFF
TRBJ1-2 many TRBV20-1 CSASDKAGYGYTF
TRBJ2-4 . TRBV3-1 CASSQDRPGTSGRGTSKNIQYF
TRBJ2-3 many TRBV20-1 CSAIGTSGTASTDTQYF
TRBJ2-2 few TRBV5-4 CASSLNTGGRGTGELFF
TRBJ2-2 many TRBV7-3 CASSLNSAGLGGELFF
TRBJ2-3 . TRBV28 CASRGGDTQYF
TRBJ1-6 few TRBV20-1 CSASDPILRHNSPLHF
TRBJ2-3 many TRBV3-1 CASSHLRTGREDTQYF